This T cell receptor (beta chain) was recorded in a study of T-cell reconstitution after alpha-beta-depleted transplantation in children. Only a few counts were recorded for this clonotype. Unique molecular identifiers featured in how the TCRbeta library was prepared. TCRdb re-called the PCR reads with MiXCR, one entry per CDR3 protein. The sample has some 490,000 distinct CDR3 sequences; roughly an eighth are singletons. CDR3 length: 13 amino acids. Trimming removed 11 bases at V and 7 bases at J, with 15 bases between. This TCR was sampled from a human donor who donated a stem cell graft to a child with combined immunodeficiency. This specimen was PBMCs from the stem cell graft donor, taken from the stem cell graft. The chain carries TRBV12-3 or TRBV12-4 and TRBJ1-6; D may be TRBD1 (6 bases). The CDR3 nucleotides are TGTGCCGCCAATCGGGGGCCCAATTCACCCCTCCACTTT. This translates into CAANRGPNSPLHF.